The sequence of this T cell receptor (beta chain) was determined in a study of T-cell reconstitution after alpha-beta-depleted transplantation in children. The CDR3 contains 15 residues. J was trimmed by 0 bases and V by 6 bases; bases with no gene match: 2. Germline-derived CDR1 and CDR2 are SGHTA and FQGNSA. A few counts support this clonotype. Construction of the TCRbeta library involved unique molecular identifiers. Each CDR3 protein is one row after TCRdb ran MiXCR on the PCR reads. This repertoire shows some 280,000 distinct CDR3 sequences, about 10% found once; its top ten account for around 10%.

The receptor's source is a human donor who donated a stem cell graft to a child with SCID. This specimen consisted of PBMCs from the stem cell graft donor, obtained from the stem cell graft. The J gene is TRBJ2-1, the V gene TRBV7-2; 10 nucleotides line up with TRBD2. The chain's CDR3 is CASRRTSGSYNEQFF. The CDR3 coding sequence is TGTGCCAGCAGGCGGACTAGCGGCTCCTACAATGAGCAGTTCTTC.